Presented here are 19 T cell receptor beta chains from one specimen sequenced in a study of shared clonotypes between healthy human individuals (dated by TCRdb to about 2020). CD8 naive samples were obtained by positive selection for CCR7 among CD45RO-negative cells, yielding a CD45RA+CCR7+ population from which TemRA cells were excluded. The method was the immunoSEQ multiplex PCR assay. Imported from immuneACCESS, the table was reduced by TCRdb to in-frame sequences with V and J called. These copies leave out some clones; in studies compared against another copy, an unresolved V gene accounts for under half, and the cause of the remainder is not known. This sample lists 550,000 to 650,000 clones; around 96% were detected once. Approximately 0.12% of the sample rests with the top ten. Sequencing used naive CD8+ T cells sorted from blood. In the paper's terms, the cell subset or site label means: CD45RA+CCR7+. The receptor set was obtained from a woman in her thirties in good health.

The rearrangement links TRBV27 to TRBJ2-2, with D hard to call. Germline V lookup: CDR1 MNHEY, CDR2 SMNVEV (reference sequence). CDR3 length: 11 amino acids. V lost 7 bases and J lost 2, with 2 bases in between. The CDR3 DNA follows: TGTGCCAGCAAAAACACCGGGGAGCTGTTTTTT. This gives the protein CASKNTGELFF.

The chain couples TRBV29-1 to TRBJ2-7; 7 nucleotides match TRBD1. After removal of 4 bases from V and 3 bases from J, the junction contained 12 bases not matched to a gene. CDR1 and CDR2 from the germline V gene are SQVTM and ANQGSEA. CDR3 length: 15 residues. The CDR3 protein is CSVVTGATPYYEQYF. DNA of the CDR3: TGCAGCGTTGTCACAGGGGCAACACCCTACTACGAGCAGTACTTC.

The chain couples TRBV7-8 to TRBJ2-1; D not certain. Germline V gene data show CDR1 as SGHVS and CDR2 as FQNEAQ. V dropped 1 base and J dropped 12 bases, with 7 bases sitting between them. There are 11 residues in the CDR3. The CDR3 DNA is TGTGCCAGCAGCTTAGTATCCGGGCAGTTCTTC. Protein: CASSLVSGQFF.

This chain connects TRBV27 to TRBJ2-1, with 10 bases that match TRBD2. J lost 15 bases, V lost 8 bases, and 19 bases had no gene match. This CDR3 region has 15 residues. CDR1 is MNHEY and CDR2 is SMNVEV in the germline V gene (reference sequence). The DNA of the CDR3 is TGTGCCAGCGGACCTACTAGCGGGATAGTTGTTCGTCGGTTCTTC. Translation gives CASGPTSGIVVRRFF.

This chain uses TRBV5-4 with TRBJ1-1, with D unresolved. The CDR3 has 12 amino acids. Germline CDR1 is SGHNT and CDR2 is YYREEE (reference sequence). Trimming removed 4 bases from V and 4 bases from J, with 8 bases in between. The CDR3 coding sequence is TGTGCCAGCAGCCAAAAACCCACTGAAGCTTTCTTT. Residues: CASSQKPTEAFF.

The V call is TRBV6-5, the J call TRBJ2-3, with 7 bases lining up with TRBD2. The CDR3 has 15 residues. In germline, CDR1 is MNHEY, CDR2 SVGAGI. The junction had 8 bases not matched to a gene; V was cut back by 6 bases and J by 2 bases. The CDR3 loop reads CASSPSSGFTDTQYF. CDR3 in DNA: TGTGCCAGCAGCCCCTCTAGCGGATTCACAGATACGCAGTATTTT.

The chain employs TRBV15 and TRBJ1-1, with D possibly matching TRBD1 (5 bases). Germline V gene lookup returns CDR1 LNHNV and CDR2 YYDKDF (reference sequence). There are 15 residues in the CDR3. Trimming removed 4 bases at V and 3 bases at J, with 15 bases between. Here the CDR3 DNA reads TGTGCCACCAGCAAAAAGCGCATGGGGGACACTGAAGCTTTCTTT. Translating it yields CATSKKRMGDTEAFF.

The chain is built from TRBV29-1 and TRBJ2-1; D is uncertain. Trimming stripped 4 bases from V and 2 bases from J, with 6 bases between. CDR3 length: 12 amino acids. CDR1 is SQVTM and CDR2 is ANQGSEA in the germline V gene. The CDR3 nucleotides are TGCAGCGTTGGTCCTACCTACAATGAGCAGTTCTTC. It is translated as CSVGPTYNEQFF.

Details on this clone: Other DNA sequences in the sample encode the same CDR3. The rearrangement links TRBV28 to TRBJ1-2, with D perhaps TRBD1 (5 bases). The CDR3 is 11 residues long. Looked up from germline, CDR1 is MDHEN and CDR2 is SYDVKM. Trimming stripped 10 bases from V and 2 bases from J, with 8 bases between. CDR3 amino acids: CATGGNYGYTF. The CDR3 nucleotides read TGTGCCACCGGGGGAAACTATGGCTACACCTTC.

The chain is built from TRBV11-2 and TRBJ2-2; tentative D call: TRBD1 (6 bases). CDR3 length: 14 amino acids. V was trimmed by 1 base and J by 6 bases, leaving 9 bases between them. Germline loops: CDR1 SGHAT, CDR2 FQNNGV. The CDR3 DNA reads TGTGCCAGCAGCTTAGTGACAGGCTCCGGGGAGCTGTTTTTT. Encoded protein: CASSLVTGSGELFF.

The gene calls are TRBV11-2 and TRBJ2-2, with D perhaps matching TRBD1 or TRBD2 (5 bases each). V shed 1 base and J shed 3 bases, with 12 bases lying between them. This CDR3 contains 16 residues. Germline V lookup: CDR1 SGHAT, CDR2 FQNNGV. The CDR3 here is CASSLATGTHTGELFF. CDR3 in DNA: TGTGCCAGCAGCTTAGCAACCGGGACGCACACCGGGGAGCTGTTTTTT.

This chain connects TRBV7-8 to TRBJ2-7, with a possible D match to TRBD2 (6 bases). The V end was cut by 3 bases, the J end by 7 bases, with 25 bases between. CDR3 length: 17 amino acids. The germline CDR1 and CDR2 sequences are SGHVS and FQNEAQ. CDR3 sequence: CASSFHEDLSGEGEQYF. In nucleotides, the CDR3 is TGTGCCAGCAGCTTCCACGAGGACTTGTCGGGAGAAGGTGAGCAGTACTTC.

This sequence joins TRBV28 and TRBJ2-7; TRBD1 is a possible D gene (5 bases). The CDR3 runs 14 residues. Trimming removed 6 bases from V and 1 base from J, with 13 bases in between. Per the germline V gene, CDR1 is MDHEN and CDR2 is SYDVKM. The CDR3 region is CASRSMDTSYEQYF. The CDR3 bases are TGTGCCAGCAGATCTATGGACACGTCCTACGAGCAGTACTTC.

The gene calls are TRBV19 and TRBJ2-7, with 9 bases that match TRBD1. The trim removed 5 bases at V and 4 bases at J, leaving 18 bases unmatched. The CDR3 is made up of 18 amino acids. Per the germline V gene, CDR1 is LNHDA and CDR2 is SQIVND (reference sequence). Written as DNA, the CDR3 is TGTGCCAGTAGTTCCCCGGGACAGGGTGGAGGACTCCCATACGAGCAGTACTTC. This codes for CASSSPGQGGGLPYEQYF. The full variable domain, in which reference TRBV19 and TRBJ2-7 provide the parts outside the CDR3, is DGGITQSPKYLFRKEGQNVTLSCEQNLNHDAMYWYRQDPGQGLRLIYYSQIVNDFQKGDIAEGYSVSREKKESFPLTVTSAQKNPTAFYLCASSSPGQGGGLPYEQYFGPGTRLTVT.

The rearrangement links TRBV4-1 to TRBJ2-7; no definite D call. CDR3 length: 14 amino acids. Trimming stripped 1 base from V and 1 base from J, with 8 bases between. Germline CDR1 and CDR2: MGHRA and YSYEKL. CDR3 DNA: TGCGCCAGCAGCCAAGGGGTCACGTCCTACGAGCAGTACTTC. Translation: CASSQGVTSYEQYF.

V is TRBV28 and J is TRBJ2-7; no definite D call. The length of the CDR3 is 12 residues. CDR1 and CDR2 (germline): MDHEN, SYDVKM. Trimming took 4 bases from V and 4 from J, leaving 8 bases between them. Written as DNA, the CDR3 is TGTGCCAGCAGTTATTTACAGTACGAGCAGTACTTC. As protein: CASSYLQYEQYF. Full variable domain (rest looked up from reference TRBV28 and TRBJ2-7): DVKVTQSSRYLVKRTGEKVFLECVQDMDHENMFWYRQDPGLGLRLIYFSYDVKMKEKGDIPEGYSVSREKKERFSLILESASTNQTSMYLCASSYLQYEQYFGPGTRLTVT.

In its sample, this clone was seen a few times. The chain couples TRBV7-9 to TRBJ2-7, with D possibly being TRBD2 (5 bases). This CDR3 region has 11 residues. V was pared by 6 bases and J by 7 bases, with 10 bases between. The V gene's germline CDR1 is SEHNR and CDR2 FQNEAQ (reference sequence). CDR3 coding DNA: TGTGCCAGCAGTTCGGACTCTGAGCAGTACTTC. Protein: CASSSDSEQYF. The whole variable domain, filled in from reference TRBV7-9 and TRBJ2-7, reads DTGVSQNPRHKITKRGQNVTFRCDPISEHNRLYWYRQTLGQGPEFLTYFQNEAQLEKSRLLSDRFSAERPKGSFSTLEIQRTEQGDSAMYLCASSSDSEQYFGPGTRLTVT.

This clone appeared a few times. CDR3 nucleotide sequence: TGTGCCAGCAGTGAACCAAGGGGATCAGTTGCCACAGATACGCAGTATTTT. It encodes CASSEPRGSVATDTQYF. The rearrangement joins TRBV6-1 to TRBJ2-3; the D gene is possibly TRBD1 (5 bases). The CDR3 has 17 residues. In germline, CDR1 is MNHNS, CDR2 SASEGT. The germline V and J ends were trimmed by 2 bases and 2 bases, with 17 bases remaining between them.

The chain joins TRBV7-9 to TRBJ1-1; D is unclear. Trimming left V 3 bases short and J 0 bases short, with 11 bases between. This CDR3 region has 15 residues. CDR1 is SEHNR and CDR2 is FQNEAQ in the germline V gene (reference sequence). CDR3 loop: CASSFLVGMNTEAFF. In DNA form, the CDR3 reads TGTGCCAGCAGCTTCTTAGTGGGCATGAACACTGAAGCTTTCTTT.